This TCR beta chain originates from a study of CD8 T cells in ankylosing spondylitis. Overall study findings and caveats: Fewer than ten highly homologous variants made up a TCR beta motif, and this motif appeared characteristic of ankylosing spondylitis blood.

The TCR beta libraries were generated through quantitative 5'-RACE incorporating molecular barcodes. MiXCR, run by TCRdb on the 5' RACE reads, gives a single entry per CDR3 protein. The sample has 100,000 or so distinct CDR3 sequences, roughly 8.5% seen once; the top ten hold 30%. This clonotype is labeled large (0.1 to 1%). The antigen is unknown. The germline CDR1 and CDR2 sequences are SQVTM and ANQGSEA. The CDR3 has 13 residues. Trimming removed 4 bases from V and 3 bases from J, with 10 bases in between. This TCR was sampled from a male donor with ankylosing spondylitis. Sequenced: blood, either unsorted or a sorted T cell fraction (not recorded which). The chain joins TRBV29-1 to TRBJ2-1; weak D call: TRBD1 (5 bases). The CDR3 region is CSVGRANYNEQFF. The CDR3 coding sequence is TGCAGCGTTGGCAGGGCTAACTACAATGAGCAGTTCTTC.